A selection of T cell receptor beta chains follows, all from one sample in a study of blood T cell repertoires in COVID-19. The assay was immunoSEQ multiplex PCR, and TCRdb's table has in-frame clones only and misses some. This sample yields 90,000 or so clones, of which approximately 86% are seen a single time; approximately 6.8% belongs to the top ten. The sequencing input was peripheral blood. The receptors shown here come from a man aged 55 to 69 with acute or convalescent COVID-19. Both conserved end residues are part of each CDR3. D genes are given only for firm matches. A row's size may be missing; if present it is once, few, many or a size class.

.	TRBV27	.	TRBJ2-7	TGTGCCAGCAGTCAACGGAGGCAAAATTTCTACGAGCAGTACTTC	CASSQRRQNFYEQYF
TRBD2	TRBV4-2	.	TRBJ2-2	TGTGCCAGCAGCCAAGATCCTGTAGCGGGAGGGCCCACCGGGGAGCTGTTTTTT	CASSQDPVAGGPTGELFF
.	TRBV2	.	TRBJ1-1	TGTGCCAGCAGTGAAATCGGGGGGTCTAGCACTGAAGCTTTCTTT	CASSEIGGSSTEAFF
TRBD1	TRBV27	.	TRBJ1-2	TGTGCCAGCAGTTTAACAGGGGGCATCTATGGCTACACCTTC	CASSLTGGIYGYTF
.	TRBV15	.	TRBJ1-1	TGTGCCACCAGCATCAGACAGTTATCTGAAGCTTTCTTT	CATSIRQLSEAFF
TRBD2	TRBV7-2	.	TRBJ2-2	TGTGCCAGCAGCCCAAATAGCGGGTTTAACACCGGGGAGCTGTTTTTT	CASSPNSGFNTGELFF
.	TRBV3-1/TRBV3-2	.	TRBJ1-1	TGTGCCAGCAGCCAAGGGGCAGTATCGAACACTGAAGCTTTCTTT	CASSQGAVSNTEAFF
TRBD2	TRBV6-5	.	TRBJ2-2	TGTGCCAGCAGATTCGCGGGAGGGGGAACCGGGGAGCTGTTTTTT	CASRFAGGGTGELFF
.	TRBV6-6	.	TRBJ1-1	TGTGCCAGCAGTTACCCACAGAGAACTGAAGCTTTCTTT	CASSYPQRTEAFF
TRBD1	TRBV7-9	.	TRBJ1-1	TGTGCCAGCAGTTATAAAGACGCCGGGACAGACACTGAAGCTTTCTTT	CASSYKDAGTDTEAFF
TRBD2	TRBV3-1/TRBV3-2	.	TRBJ2-7	TGTGCCAGCAGCCAGGTCGGCGGGGGACCTTTGTACTTC	CASSQVGGGPLYF
.	TRBV11-2	.	TRBJ1-1	TGTGCCAGCAGCCCGCGACACCAGGGATGGACTGAAGCTTTCTTT	CASSPRHQGWTEAFF
.	TRBV7-9	.	TRBJ2-3	TGTGCCGGAGGGGGCAGCGATACGCAGTATTTT	CAGGGSDTQYF
.	TRBV10-1	.	TRBJ2-2	TGCGCCAGCAGTTCCAGGGCGGACACCGGGGAGCTGTTTTTT	CASSSRADTGELFF
TRBD1	TRBV24-1	.	TRBJ2-2	TGTGCCACCAGTGGAGGGACAGGGACTCCCGGGGAGCTGTTTTTT	CATSGGTGTPGELFF
TRBD2	TRBV10-3	.	TRBJ2-1	TGTGCCATCAGTGAAGAGAGTGGGGCTAGCGGGAGTTTTAGCGAGTACAATGAGCAGTTCTTC	CAISEESGASGSFSEYNEQFF
TRBD1	TRBV6-5	once	TRBJ2-7	TGTGCCAGCAGAATTGGACAGGGAGTAACCTACGAGCAGTACTTC	CASRIGQGVTYEQYF
TRBD2	TRBV13	.	TRBJ2-3	TGTGCCAGCACCCTTAAGTCCCAAACTAGCGGGGTTGGCACAGATACGCAGTATTTT	CASTLKSQTSGVGTDTQYF
TRBD1	TRBV5-1	.	TRBJ1-2	TGCGCCAGCAGAGAAGGGACAGCGGGCTATGGCTACACCTTC	CASREGTAGYGYTF
.	TRBV6-5	.	TRBJ1-1	TGTGCCAGCAGCAGGGGATCGGGGAACACTGAAGCTTTCTTT	CASSRGSGNTEAFF
TRBD2	TRBV7-2	few	TRBJ2-7	TGTGCCAGCAGCTTAGATGGAGCTAGCGGGAGACCCTACGAGCAGTACTTC	CASSLDGASGRPYEQYF
.	TRBV6-5	.	TRBJ2-2	TGTGCCAGCTCACGGGATTACACCGGGGAGCTGTTTTTT	CASSRDYTGELFF
.	TRBV11-2	.	TRBJ1-5	TGTGCCAGCAGCTTAGCGAGCAATCAGCCCCAGCATTTT	CASSLASNQPQHF
.	TRBV3-1/TRBV3-2	.	TRBJ2-5	TGTGCCAGCAGCCTCACTACGGAGACCCAGTACTTC	CASSLTTETQYF
TRBD1	TRBV10-2	.	TRBJ1-6	TGCGCCAGCAGTGCCGGACAGGGGAGTTCACCCCTCCACTTT	CASSAGQGSSPLHF
TRBD1	TRBV7-8	.	TRBJ1-2	TGTGCCAGCAGCCCGAGACAGGGGGCTTATGGCTACACCTTC	CASSPRQGAYGYTF
.	TRBV6-2/TRBV6-3	.	TRBJ1-1	TGTGCCAGCAGTTATTCTAACACTGAAGCTTTCTTT	CASSYSNTEAFF
TRBD2	TRBV28	.	TRBJ2-5	TGTGCCAGCGGACCGGGACTAGCGGGGACGTACCAAGAGACCCAGTACTTC	CASGPGLAGTYQETQYF
TRBD1	TRBV6-2/TRBV6-3	once	TRBJ1-6	TGTGCCAGCAGTTACTCCGGACAGGATAATTCACCCCTCCACTTT	CASSYSGQDNSPLHF
.	TRBV30	.	TRBJ2-7	TGTGCCTGCCAGAGCGGTCAAAGCTCCTACGAGCAGTACTTC	CACQSGQSSYEQYF
TRBD1	TRBV5-6	.	TRBJ1-5	TGTGCCAGCAGCTTGACAGGGGGGACCAATCAGCCCCAGCATTTT	CASSLTGGTNQPQHF
TRBD1	TRBV7-2	.	TRBJ1-5	TGTGCCAGCAGCTTGACAGGGACCGGTCAGCCCCAGCATTTT	CASSLTGTGQPQHF
.	TRBV7-2	.	TRBJ2-2	TGTGCCAGCAGCTTATACAGCCCCGGGGAGCTGTTTTTT	CASSLYSPGELFF
.	TRBV6-5	.	TRBJ1-1	TGTGCCAGCAAACGGGGGACTGAAGCTTTCTTT	CASKRGTEAFF
.	TRBV27	.	TRBJ2-1	TGTGCCAGCAGTTTTTCGGGGTTTAATGAGCAGTTCTTC	CASSFSGFNEQFF
TRBD1	TRBV2	.	TRBJ2-7	TGTGCCAGCAAAGAAACAGGGGACGAGCAGTACTTC	CASKETGDEQYF
.	TRBV20-1	.	TRBJ2-6	TGCAGTGCTAGTGGACAGTTCTCTGGGGCCAACGTCCTGACTTTC	CSASGQFSGANVLTF
.	TRBV21-1	few	TRBJ1-6	TGTGCCAGCAGCAAAGGTGCAGGGGCTGGATCACCCCTCCACTTT	CASSKGAGAGSPLHF
.	TRBV29-1	.	TRBJ1-2	TGCAGCGGGGGGGCAGACTATGGCTACACCTTC	CSGGADYGYTF
TRBD1	TRBV30	.	TRBJ1-2	TGTGCTGGACAGGGGGCGACCTATGGCTACACCTTC	CAGQGATYGYTF
.	TRBV6-6	.	TRBJ1-5	TGTGCCAGCAGGGACAGTGGTCAGCCCCAGCATTTT	CASRDSGQPQHF
TRBD1	TRBV3-1/TRBV3-2	.	TRBJ1-1	TGTGCCAGCAGCCGGACAGGGGGCTCTAGCACTGAAGCTTTCTTT	CASSRTGGSSTEAFF
TRBD1	TRBV2	.	TRBJ1-4	TGTGCCAGCAGCGCGCGGGGACAGCTGGAAAAACTGTTTTTT	CASSARGQLEKLFF
TRBD1	TRBV30	.	TRBJ2-7	TGTGCCTGGAGTAAGACAGGGGGTTCCTACGAGCAGTACTTC	CAWSKTGGSYEQYF
TRBD2	TRBV3-1/TRBV3-2	.	TRBJ2-7	TGTGCCAGCAGCCGCTCCAGTAGCGGGTCCTACGAGCAGTACTTC	CASSRSSSGSYEQYF
.	TRBV2	.	TRBJ2-2	TGTGCCAGCAGTGAACTGGGGAGTGGCGGGGAGCTGTTTTTT	CASSELGSGGELFF
TRBD1	TRBV25-1	once	TRBJ1-4	TGTGCCAGCAGTGGAAACAGGGGGTGGGTGGAAAAACTGTTTTTT	CASSGNRGWVEKLFF
TRBD1	TRBV27	.	TRBJ1-6	TGTGCCAGCAGTCAGGGGGTTCTAAATTCACCCCTCCACTTT	CASSQGVLNSPLHF
TRBD1	TRBV19	.	TRBJ1-2	TGTGCCAGTAATCCTGAGGGGGACAGGGGAGGCTATGGCTACACCTTC	CASNPEGDRGGYGYTF
TRBD2	TRBV5-4	.	TRBJ2-3	TGTGCCAGCAGGTCTGGGAGAGCGGGAGTTTCAGATACGCAGTATTTT	CASRSGRAGVSDTQYF
TRBD2	TRBV5-6	.	TRBJ2-1	TGTGCCAGCAGCTTTACTAGCGCCTACAATGAGCAGTTCTTC	CASSFTSAYNEQFF